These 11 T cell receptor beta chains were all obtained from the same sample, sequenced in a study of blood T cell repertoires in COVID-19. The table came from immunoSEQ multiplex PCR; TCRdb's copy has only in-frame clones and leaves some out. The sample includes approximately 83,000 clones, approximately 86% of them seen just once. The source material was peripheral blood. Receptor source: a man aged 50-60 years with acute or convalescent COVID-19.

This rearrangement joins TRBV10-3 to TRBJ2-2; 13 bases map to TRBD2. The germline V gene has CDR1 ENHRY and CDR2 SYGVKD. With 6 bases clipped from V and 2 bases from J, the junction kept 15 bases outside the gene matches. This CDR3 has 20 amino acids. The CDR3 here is CAISPHRAGTSGKNTGELFF. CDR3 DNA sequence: TGTGCCATCAGCCCCCACCGAGCCGGGACTAGCGGGAAAAACACCGGGGAGCTGTTTTTT.

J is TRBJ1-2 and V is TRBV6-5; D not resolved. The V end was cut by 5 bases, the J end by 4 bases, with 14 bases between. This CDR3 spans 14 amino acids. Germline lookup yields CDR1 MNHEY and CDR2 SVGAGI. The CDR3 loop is CASSSPEARYGYTF. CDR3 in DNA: TGTGCCAGCAGTAGCCCTGAGGCGCGCTATGGCTACACCTTC.

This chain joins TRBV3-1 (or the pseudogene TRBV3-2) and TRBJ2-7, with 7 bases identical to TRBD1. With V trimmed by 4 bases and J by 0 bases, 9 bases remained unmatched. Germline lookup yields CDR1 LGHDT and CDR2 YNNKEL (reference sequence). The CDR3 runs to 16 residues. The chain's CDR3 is CASSPKKGAGSYEQYF. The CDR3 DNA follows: TGTGCCAGCAGCCCAAAAAAGGGGGCGGGCTCCTACGAGCAGTACTTC.

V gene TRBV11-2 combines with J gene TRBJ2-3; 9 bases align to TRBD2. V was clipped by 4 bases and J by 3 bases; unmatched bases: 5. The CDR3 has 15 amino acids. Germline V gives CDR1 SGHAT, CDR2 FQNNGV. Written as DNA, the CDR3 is TGTGCCAGCAGCTCCCAGCGGGGGGCAACAGATACGCAGTATTTT. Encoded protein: CASSSQRGATDTQYF.

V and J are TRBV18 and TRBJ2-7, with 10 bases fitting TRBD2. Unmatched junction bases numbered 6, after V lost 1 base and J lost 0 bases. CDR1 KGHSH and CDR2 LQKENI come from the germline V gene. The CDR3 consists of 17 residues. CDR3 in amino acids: CASSPLAGGQDSYEQYF. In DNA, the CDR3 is TGTGCCAGCTCACCACTAGCGGGGGGCCAAGACTCCTACGAGCAGTACTTC.

CDR3: CATRDRGETEAFF. CDR3 coding DNA: TGTGCCACCCGCGACAGGGGCGAAACTGAAGCTTTCTTT. The rearrangement joins TRBV10-3 to TRBJ1-1; TRBD1 aligns across 8 bases. Trimming took 10 bases from V and 5 from J; bases not matched to a gene: 9. The CDR3 is 13 amino acids. The germline V gene encodes CDR1 ENHRY and CDR2 SYGVKD.

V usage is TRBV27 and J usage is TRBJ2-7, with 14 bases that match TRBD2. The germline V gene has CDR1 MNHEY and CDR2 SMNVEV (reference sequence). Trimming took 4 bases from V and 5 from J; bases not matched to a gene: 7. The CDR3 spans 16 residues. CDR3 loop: CASSSGTSGSLNEQYF. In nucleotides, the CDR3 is TGTGCCAGCAGTTCCGGGACTAGCGGGAGTCTTAACGAGCAGTACTTC.

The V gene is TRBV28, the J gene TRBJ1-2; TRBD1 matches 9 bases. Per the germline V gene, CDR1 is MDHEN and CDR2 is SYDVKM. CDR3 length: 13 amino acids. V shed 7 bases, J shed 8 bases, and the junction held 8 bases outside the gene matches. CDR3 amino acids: CASNEQGAWGYTF. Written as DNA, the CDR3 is TGTGCCAGCAATGAACAGGGGGCGTGGGGCTACACCTTC.

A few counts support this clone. The CDR3 DNA reads as TGTGCCAGTACCGACCCTCAGCGAGGTTCCGTTTACACCGGGGAGCTGTTTTTT. This codes for CASTDPQRGSVYTGELFF. The chain combines TRBV19 with TRBJ2-2; D gene uncertain. Germline CDR1 is LNHDA and CDR2 is SQIVND (reference sequence). This CDR3 is 18 amino acids long. Trimming left V 7 bases short and J 3 bases short, with 24 bases between.

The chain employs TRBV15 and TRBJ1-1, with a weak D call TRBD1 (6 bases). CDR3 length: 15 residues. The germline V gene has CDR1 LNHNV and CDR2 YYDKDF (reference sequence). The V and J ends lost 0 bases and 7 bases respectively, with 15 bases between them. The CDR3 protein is CATSRDLTGTYEAFF. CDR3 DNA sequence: TGTGCCACCAGCAGAGATCTCACAGGGACCTATGAAGCTTTCTTT.

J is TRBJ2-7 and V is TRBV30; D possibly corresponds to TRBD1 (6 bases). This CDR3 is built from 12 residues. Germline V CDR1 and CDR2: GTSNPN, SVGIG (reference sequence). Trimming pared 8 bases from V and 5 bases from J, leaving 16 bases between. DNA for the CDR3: TGTGCCACCCAGGGGCCCTACGACGAGCAGTACTTC. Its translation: CATQGPYDEQYF.